This TCR beta chain was sequenced during a study of response to subunit inactivated influenza vaccine. TCRdb re-analysed the RT-PCR reads in MiXCR, keeping a single row per CDR3 protein. Among hundreds of thousands of distinct CDR3 sequences listed, approximately 17% were seen once. Germline CDR1 and CDR2: SGHDT and YYEEEE. CDR3 length: 12 residues. With 1 base removed from V and 4 bases from J, the gap between germline ends came to 6 bases. This clonotype was seen ten or more times. Its matching antigen is unknown. Study-wide results and limits: Each seasonal influenza vaccination recruits few new T cells, the authors suggested.

The chain uses TRBV5-6 and TRBJ2-7; no firm D call. This specimen consisted of PBMCs from blood, obtained roughly 5 days after vaccination. The sequence was obtained from a man aged 45-65 years who received an inactivated influenza vaccine. The CDR3 reads CASSLRLYEQYF. The CDR3 DNA reads as TGTGCCAGCAGCTTGCGGTTGTACGAGCAGTACTTC.